This T cell receptor beta chain was sequenced in a study of blood T cell repertoires in COVID-19. This clone has a handful of counts. Per the study methods: Reference gene primer amplification yielded estimated nucleated cell counts. TCRdb's copy holds only in-frame clones and misses some; the assay was immunoSEQ multiplex PCR. V, J and clone size reflect that table, while D and trimming were determined from the DNA. There are some 180,000 clones in the sample; around 90% occur only once, and about 0.54% lies in the top ten. From germline, CDR1 is MDHEN and CDR2 SYDVKM. V dropped 4 bases and J dropped 10; count of bases not matched to a gene: 15. CDR3 length equals 16 residues.

The sample consisted of peripheral blood. The TCR sequence derives from a man aged 45-65 years with acute or convalescent COVID-19. The rearrangement uses TRBV28 and TRBJ1-5; 8 positions match TRBD1. CDR3 in amino acids: CASSSPLWQGAHPQHF. In nucleotides, the CDR3 is TGTGCCAGCAGTTCCCCCCTCTGGCAGGGGGCGCATCCCCAGCATTTT.